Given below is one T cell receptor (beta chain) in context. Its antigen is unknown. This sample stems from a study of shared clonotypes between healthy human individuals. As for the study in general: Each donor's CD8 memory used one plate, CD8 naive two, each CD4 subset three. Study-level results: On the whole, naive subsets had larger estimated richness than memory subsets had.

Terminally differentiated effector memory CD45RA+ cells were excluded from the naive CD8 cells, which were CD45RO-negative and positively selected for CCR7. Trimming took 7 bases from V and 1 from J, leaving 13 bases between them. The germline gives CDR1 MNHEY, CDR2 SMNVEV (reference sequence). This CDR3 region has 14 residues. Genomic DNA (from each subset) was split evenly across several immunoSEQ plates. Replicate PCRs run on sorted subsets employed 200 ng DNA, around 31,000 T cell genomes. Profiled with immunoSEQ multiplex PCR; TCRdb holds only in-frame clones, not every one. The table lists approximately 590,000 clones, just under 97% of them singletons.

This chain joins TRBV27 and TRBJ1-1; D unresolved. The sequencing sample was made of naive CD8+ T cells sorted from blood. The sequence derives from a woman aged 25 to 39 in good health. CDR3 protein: CASTWSAANTEAFF. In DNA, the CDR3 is TGTGCCAGCACCTGGAGTGCAGCGAACACTGAAGCTTTCTTT.